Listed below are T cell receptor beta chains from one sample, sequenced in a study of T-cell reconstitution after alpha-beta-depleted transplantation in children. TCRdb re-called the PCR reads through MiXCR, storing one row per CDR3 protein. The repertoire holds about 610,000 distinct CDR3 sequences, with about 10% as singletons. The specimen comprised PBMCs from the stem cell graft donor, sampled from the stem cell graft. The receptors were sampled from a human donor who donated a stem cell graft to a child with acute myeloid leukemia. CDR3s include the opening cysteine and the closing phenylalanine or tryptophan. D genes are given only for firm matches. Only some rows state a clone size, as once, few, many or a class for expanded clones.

CDR3nt: TGTGCCAGCAGCCCCCGTGGGCAACGCACAGATACGCAGTATTTT; CDR3aa: CASSPRGQRTDTQYF; j_gene: TRBJ2-3; abundance: many; v_gene: TRBV9; d_gene: NA
CDR3nt: TGTGCCAGCAGCCTCGGGACAGGGGCTAGCGGCTCCTACGAGCAGTACTTC; CDR3aa: CASSLGTGASGSYEQYF; j_gene: TRBJ2-7; abundance: few; v_gene: TRBV5-6; d_gene: TRBD1
CDR3nt: TGTGCCAGCCAGGCTCCAGGGGGCCGAGGCGGGGAGCTGTTTTTT; CDR3aa: CASQAPGGRGGELFF; j_gene: TRBJ2-2; abundance: few; v_gene: TRBV18; d_gene: TRBD1
CDR3nt: TGCAGCGTTGTGCATATAGGCGGCTACACCTTC; CDR3aa: CSVVHIGGYTF; j_gene: TRBJ1-2; abundance: many; v_gene: TRBV29-1; d_gene: NA
CDR3nt: TGCAGTGCTAGAGCGTCGGGGACTAGCGGGAGAACTGAGCAGTTCTTC; CDR3aa: CSARASGTSGRTEQFF; j_gene: TRBJ2-1; abundance: few; v_gene: TRBV20-1; d_gene: TRBD2
CDR3nt: TGTGCCAGCAGCGTTGGCGCGAGCGAGCAGTACTTC; CDR3aa: CASSVGASEQYF; j_gene: TRBJ2-7; abundance: few; v_gene: TRBV9; d_gene: NA
CDR3nt: TGTGCCAGCAGCTTATTTGCCTCGGGTGAGCAGTTCTTC; CDR3aa: CASSLFASGEQFF; j_gene: TRBJ2-1; abundance: NA; v_gene: TRBV7-2; d_gene: NA
CDR3nt: TGTGCCAGCTGGCCCCACTCGGGAGGGCCAGATACGCAGTATTTT; CDR3aa: CASWPHSGGPDTQYF; j_gene: TRBJ2-3; abundance: NA; v_gene: TRBV27; d_gene: TRBD2
CDR3nt: TGTGCCAGCAGCGCCCTTATAACCGGGGAGCTGTTTTTT; CDR3aa: CASSALITGELFF; j_gene: TRBJ2-2; abundance: few; v_gene: TRBV7-2; d_gene: NA
CDR3nt: TGTGCCACCAACATCGACAGGGGCGTTGACATTCAGTACTTC; CDR3aa: CATNIDRGVDIQYF; j_gene: TRBJ2-4; abundance: NA; v_gene: TRBV15; d_gene: TRBD1
CDR3nt: TGTGCCAGCAGCTCCCACCCCACCGGGGAGCTGTTTTTT; CDR3aa: CASSSHPTGELFF; j_gene: TRBJ2-2; abundance: NA; v_gene: TRBV7-2; d_gene: NA
CDR3nt: TGCAGCGTAGGGGTTGGGGAAACGATCGAGCAGTACTTC; CDR3aa: CSVGVGETIEQYF; j_gene: TRBJ2-7; abundance: few; v_gene: TRBV29-1; d_gene: NA
CDR3nt: TGCGCCAGCAGCTTGGCGGGAGACCCCTACGAGCAGTACTTC; CDR3aa: CASSLAGDPYEQYF; j_gene: TRBJ2-7; abundance: many; v_gene: TRBV5-1; d_gene: NA
CDR3nt: TGTGCCAGCAGCCAAGATTCGGCCGGGGTGGGCGAGCAGTACTTC; CDR3aa: CASSQDSAGVGEQYF; j_gene: TRBJ2-7; abundance: many; v_gene: TRBV4-2; d_gene: NA
CDR3nt: TGCAGCGCTACCGAAGCGGGAGGGTCCACCGGGGAGCTGTTTTTT; CDR3aa: CSATEAGGSTGELFF; j_gene: TRBJ2-2; abundance: many; v_gene: TRBV29-1; d_gene: TRBD2
CDR3nt: TGTGCCACCAGTGACCCAAGCGGGAGATTTTACAATGAGCAGTTCTTC; CDR3aa: CATSDPSGRFYNEQFF; j_gene: TRBJ2-1; abundance: many; v_gene: TRBV24-1; d_gene: TRBD2
CDR3nt: TGCAGCGTTGAATTTCCTTGGGTGGAGGGGACAGATACGCAGTATTTT; CDR3aa: CSVEFPWVEGTDTQYF; j_gene: TRBJ2-3; abundance: NA; v_gene: TRBV29-1; d_gene: NA
CDR3nt: TGCGCCAGCAGCTTGGGTCCCACAGGGGGCGAAAAACTGTTTTTT; CDR3aa: CASSLGPTGGEKLFF; j_gene: TRBJ1-4; abundance: few; v_gene: TRBV5-1; d_gene: TRBD1
CDR3nt: TGTGCCAGCAGTTTTCGGGGGGGGATTACGTCTGGCTACACCTTC; CDR3aa: CASSFRGGITSGYTF; j_gene: TRBJ1-2; abundance: NA; v_gene: TRBV6-5; d_gene: NA
CDR3nt: TGTGCCAGCACCCCGATAGACAGAGACACTGAAGCTTTCTTT; CDR3aa: CASTPIDRDTEAFF; j_gene: TRBJ1-1; abundance: few; v_gene: TRBV12-3/TRBV12-4; d_gene: NA
CDR3nt: TGTGCCAGCAGCAGGGCGGACAGGGATCAGCCCCAGCATTTT; CDR3aa: CASSRADRDQPQHF; j_gene: TRBJ1-5; abundance: many; v_gene: TRBV2; d_gene: TRBD1
CDR3nt: TGTGCCTGGAGTAAGGGGGCCAGCGGGAGGGCCGCCGGGGAGCTGTTTTTT; CDR3aa: CAWSKGASGRAAGELFF; j_gene: TRBJ2-2; abundance: NA; v_gene: TRBV30; d_gene: TRBD2
CDR3nt: TGCAGCGTTGTGAGACGCCAGAGCACTGAAGCTTTCTTT; CDR3aa: CSVVRRQSTEAFF; j_gene: TRBJ1-1; abundance: NA; v_gene: TRBV29-1; d_gene: NA
CDR3nt: TGTGCCAGCAGTGAATCCAGGACAGACGAGCAGTACTTC; CDR3aa: CASSESRTDEQYF; j_gene: TRBJ2-7; abundance: many; v_gene: TRBV25-1; d_gene: NA
CDR3nt: TGCGCCAGCAGCATCCTGGACAAAGGGCACGAGCAGTACTTC; CDR3aa: CASSILDKGHEQYF; j_gene: TRBJ2-7; abundance: NA; v_gene: TRBV5-1; d_gene: NA
CDR3nt: TGTGCCAGCGCCAACCTTGAGGGCACAGATACGCAGTATTTT; CDR3aa: CASANLEGTDTQYF; j_gene: TRBJ2-3; abundance: NA; v_gene: TRBV18; d_gene: NA
CDR3nt: TGTGCCTGGAGTCGGGAGAAATGGAGAACAGATACGCAGTATTTT; CDR3aa: CAWSREKWRTDTQYF; j_gene: TRBJ2-3; abundance: few; v_gene: TRBV30; d_gene: NA
CDR3nt: TGTGCCAGCAGCGTAGCGCTACAGATGAACACTGAAGCTTTCTTT; CDR3aa: CASSVALQMNTEAFF; j_gene: TRBJ1-1; abundance: many; v_gene: TRBV9; d_gene: NA
CDR3nt: TGCAGCGTTGAAGGGGGGGCGCGAAGCACAGATACGCAGTATTTT; CDR3aa: CSVEGGARSTDTQYF; j_gene: TRBJ2-3; abundance: few; v_gene: TRBV29-1; d_gene: NA
CDR3nt: TGCAGTGCTAGCGGGACAGCGAACACTGAAGCTTTCTTT; CDR3aa: CSASGTANTEAFF; j_gene: TRBJ1-1; abundance: few; v_gene: TRBV20-1; d_gene: TRBD1
CDR3nt: TGTGCCAGCAGTTACGGTTCAGAAAACATTCAGTACTTC; CDR3aa: CASSYGSENIQYF; j_gene: TRBJ2-4; abundance: many; v_gene: TRBV6-6; d_gene: NA
CDR3nt: TGCACTTATTGGGACACAGGTTCTAACTATGGCTACACCTTC; CDR3aa: CTYWDTGSNYGYTF; j_gene: TRBJ1-2; abundance: NA; v_gene: TRBV29-1; d_gene: NA
CDR3nt: TGTGCCAGCAGCCAAGACACCCTTGCCGGGGAGCTGTTTTTT; CDR3aa: CASSQDTLAGELFF; j_gene: TRBJ2-2; abundance: few; v_gene: TRBV3-1; d_gene: NA
CDR3nt: TGTGCCAGCAGCTCGGAGCCGGGAGGAGGACGTGCCCAGTACTTC; CDR3aa: CASSSEPGGGRAQYF; j_gene: TRBJ2-5; abundance: NA; v_gene: TRBV7-2; d_gene: TRBD2
CDR3nt: TGTGCCACCAGCAGAGGACAGGGGGCCTTTATTCGCTACAATGAGCAGTTCTTC; CDR3aa: CATSRGQGAFIRYNEQFF; j_gene: TRBJ2-1; abundance: many; v_gene: TRBV15; d_gene: TRBD1
CDR3nt: TGCGCCAGCAGCCCGGGACTCCTTCCCCATGAGCAGTTCTTC; CDR3aa: CASSPGLLPHEQFF; j_gene: TRBJ2-1; abundance: many; v_gene: TRBV5-1; d_gene: NA
CDR3nt: TGCAGTCTCCGGGGGGGGACCACTGAAGCTTTCTTT; CDR3aa: CSLRGGTTEAFF; j_gene: TRBJ1-1; abundance: NA; v_gene: TRBV20-1; d_gene: NA
CDR3nt: TGTGCCAGCAGTTACGCGGAGGGAAGGGAGCAGTACTTC; CDR3aa: CASSYAEGREQYF; j_gene: TRBJ2-7; abundance: NA; v_gene: TRBV6-6; d_gene: NA
CDR3nt: TGCAGTGCTAGAGACCGCCAACGCGGCCTCACAGATACGCAGTATTTT; CDR3aa: CSARDRQRGLTDTQYF; j_gene: TRBJ2-3; abundance: few; v_gene: TRBV20-1; d_gene: NA
CDR3nt: TGTGCCAGCAGTTACGGGGCCACCTACGAGCAGTACTTC; CDR3aa: CASSYGATYEQYF; j_gene: TRBJ2-7; abundance: many; v_gene: TRBV6-5; d_gene: NA
CDR3nt: TGTGCCAGTAGCAGGGACAGGGGACCCCGATGGGAGCAGTACTTC; CDR3aa: CASSRDRGPRWEQYF; j_gene: TRBJ2-7; abundance: few; v_gene: TRBV19; d_gene: TRBD1
CDR3nt: TGCAGCGGCCGTGTAGGGACCACAGATACGCAGTATTTT; CDR3aa: CSGRVGTTDTQYF; j_gene: TRBJ2-3; abundance: few; v_gene: TRBV29-1; d_gene: NA
CDR3nt: TGTGCCAGCAGCTTACACAGGGGGCAGCTGGAGACCCAGTACTTC; CDR3aa: CASSLHRGQLETQYF; j_gene: TRBJ2-5; abundance: many; v_gene: TRBV11-2; d_gene: TRBD1
CDR3nt: TGCAGCGTTGGAGGGGAAACAGATACGCAGTATTTT; CDR3aa: CSVGGETDTQYF; j_gene: TRBJ2-3; abundance: many; v_gene: TRBV29-1; d_gene: NA
CDR3nt: TGTGCCAGCAGCTTAGCAGGAGACAGCTCCTACGAGCAGTACTTC; CDR3aa: CASSLAGDSSYEQYF; j_gene: TRBJ2-7; abundance: many; v_gene: TRBV7-2; d_gene: NA